This is a list of T cell receptor beta chains from one sample in a study of shared clonotypes between healthy human individuals. TCRdb's table, derived via immunoSEQ multiplex PCR, lists solely in-frame clones and lacks some. This sample has about 2.4 million clones, with approximately 93% found just once. What was sequenced was naive CD4+ T cells from PBMCs. Every receptor here comes from a man aged 18 to 30 in good health. Some clones in this sample may be carry-over from other donors' samples. CDR3s include the opening cysteine and the closing phenylalanine or tryptophan. Fields, in order: D gene, J gene, V gene, clone size, CDR3 DNA, CDR3 protein. D genes are given only for firm matches. A clone size is listed for some rows: how often the clone was seen (once, few, many), or a class if it is expanded.

. TRBJ2-1 TRBV7-3 . TGTGCCAGCAGCCCAGGGGAAGCCTACAATGAGCAGTTCTTC CASSPGEAYNEQFF
. TRBJ1-1 TRBV7-9 . TGTGCCAGCAGCCTGATGACACCGCCGGGTGAAGCTTTCTTT CASSLMTPPGEAFF
TRBD1 TRBJ1-5 TRBV2 few TGTGCCAGCGGGACAGGGGTTCACCCTAGCAATCAGCCCCAGCATTTT CASGTGVHPSNQPQHF
TRBD1 TRBJ1-3 TRBV29-1 . TGCAGCGTTGACGACAGGGGCTCTGGAAACACCATATATTTT CSVDDRGSGNTIYF
. TRBJ2-1 TRBV11-2 . TGTGCCAGCAGCTCCCAGGCGGGGACAGCTTACAATGAGCAGTTCTTC CASSSQAGTAYNEQFF
. TRBJ1-1 TRBV7-3 . TGTGCCAGCAGCTTAACCGCGACAGTGGGGACTGAAGCTTTCTTT CASSLTATVGTEAFF
. TRBJ1-1 TRBV7-3 once TGTGCCAGCAGCTTAATAGGTGGTGAAGCTTTCTTT CASSLIGGEAFF
. TRBJ2-7 TRBV9 . TGTGCCAGCAGCGTAGATCTTGTGCCCTACGAGCAGTACTTC CASSVDLVPYEQYF
TRBD2 TRBJ2-1 TRBV9 . TGTGCCAGCAGCGTAGGCGGGAGGGGAATCTACAATGAGCAGTTCTTC CASSVGGRGIYNEQFF
. TRBJ2-7 TRBV25-1 . TGTGCCAGCAGCAAAACAGGGCTGAGCTCCTACGAGCAGTACTTC CASSKTGLSSYEQYF
TRBD2 TRBJ2-1 TRBV11-2 . TGTGCCAGCAGCACACCGGAAGCGGGAGGGCCGGCTGAGCAGTTCTTC CASSTPEAGGPAEQFF
. TRBJ2-3 TRBV6-1 . TGTGCCAGCGGGCTTGGGCAGATTTCGCAGTATTTT CASGLGQISQYF
. TRBJ2-7 TRBV20-1 . TGCAGTGCTAGAGATTTTTCCGAGCAGTACTTC CSARDFSEQYF
. TRBJ1-2 TRBV4-1 once TGCGCCAGCAGCCAAGCAACGCCTAACTATGGCTACACCTTC CASSQATPNYGYTF
TRBD2 TRBJ2-1 TRBV7-8 . TGTGCCAGCACCGGAGACCGGGGCGGCGGGAGGGTGAAGGAGCAGTTCTTC CASTGDRGGGRVKEQFF
. TRBJ2-1 TRBV18 . TGTGCCAGCTCACCGTTCAGGGGTGCTATACGGGAGCAGTTCTTC CASSPFRGAIREQFF
. TRBJ1-6 TRBV6-5 once TGTGCCAGCAGTCGGGAGCTTAATTCACCCCTCCACTTT CASSRELNSPLHF
TRBD2 TRBJ2-7 TRBV6-5 few TGTGCCAGCAAACGGGAGGGAGAATACGAGCAGTACTTC CASKREGEYEQYF
TRBD1 TRBJ1-5 TRBV19 . TGTGCCAGTAGACCCGGACAGGGAGGCCAGCCCCAGCATTTT CASRPGQGGQPQHF
. TRBJ1-3 TRBV25-1 . TGTGCCAGCAGTGAGGCAGGGGCTGGAAACACCATATATTTT CASSEAGAGNTIYF
. TRBJ1-4 TRBV29-1 . TGCAGCGTTAATATGTACGAAAAACTGTTTTTT CSVNMYEKLFF
. TRBJ1-2 TRBV28 . TGTGCCAGCAGCCCTATGGGCTCTTCCCCCTATGGCTACACCTTC CASSPMGSSPYGYTF
. TRBJ2-1 TRBV5-1 . TGCGCCAGCAGCCGGGACGACAATGAGCAGTTCTTC CASSRDDNEQFF
. TRBJ2-7 TRBV18 . TGTGCCAGCTCACCAAGTTGGGGACGCTCCGAGCAGTACTTC CASSPSWGRSEQYF
TRBD1 TRBJ2-3 TRBV28 . TGTGCCAGCAGACCTAACAGGGGGGTCAGCACAGATACGCAGTATTTT CASRPNRGVSTDTQYF
. TRBJ1-3 TRBV2 . TGTGCCAGCAGTGAAGGCGGAAACACCATATATTTT CASSEGGNTIYF
. TRBJ1-1 TRBV27 . TGTGCCAGCACAGGCTCGATGAACACTGAAGCTTTCTTT CASTGSMNTEAFF
. TRBJ1-3 TRBV15 . TGTGCCACCAGCATCGGGCAGGGGACTGGAAACACCATATATTTT CATSIGQGTGNTIYF
TRBD2 TRBJ2-1 TRBV4-2 once TGTGCCAGCAGCCAAGAGGGTAGCGGGGTTCGTGAGCAGTTCTTC CASSQEGSGVREQFF
. TRBJ2-4 TRBV29-1 . TGCAGCGTCCAAACAGGGGGGGAAAACATTCAGTACTTC CSVQTGGENIQYF
TRBD1 TRBJ1-4 TRBV19 once TGTGCCAGTACCACTCTGGCCGGGACAGGGCCAAAGGAAAAACTGTTTTTT CASTTLAGTGPKEKLFF
TRBD1 TRBJ1-1 TRBV5-1 . TGCGCCAGCAGCCTACGACAGGGTGACACTGAAGCTTTCTTT CASSLRQGDTEAFF
TRBD2 TRBJ2-5 TRBV11-2 . TGTGCCAGCAGCTTAGCGGCGGGAGTGAGGGAGACCCAGTACTTC CASSLAAGVRETQYF
. TRBJ1-5 TRBV2 . TGTGCCAGCACAGAAGATAGCAATCAGCCCCAGCATTTT CASTEDSNQPQHF
TRBD2 TRBJ2-2 TRBV18 once TGTGCCAGCTCACTCACTAGCGGGACCAACACCGGGGAGCTGTTTTTT CASSLTSGTNTGELFF
. TRBJ1-1 TRBV6-6 . TGTGCCAGCAGTTCCGGACAGACGAACACTGAAGCTTTCTTT CASSSGQTNTEAFF
. TRBJ1-1 TRBV5-1 . TGCGCCAGCAGCTCCGGCCCGGGATCGAACACTGAAGCTTTCTTT CASSSGPGSNTEAFF
. TRBJ1-5 TRBV28 . TGTGCCACCACCTCAGGGGATGGTAGCAATCAGCCCCAGCATTTT CATTSGDGSNQPQHF